This note documents a single T cell receptor (beta chain) sequence. This clonotype was seen repeatedly, ten times or more. The specificity of this receptor is unknown. No qualities accompany the bases; no much larger clone lies one base away. The data were obtained in a study (dated by TCRdb to 2015 to 2017). In the study overall: The study tested whether tumor-infiltrating Tregs in breast cancer are recruited from blood Tregs or converted in situ from other CD4+ T cell subsets. What the study reported, not specific to this receptor: Tumor memory CD4+ T cell TCR gene usage clustered with blood and lymph node memory CD4+ cells and lymph node naive CD4+ cells. Rather than covering whole repertoires, validation in the larger cohort was restricted to a single TCR beta V-J rearrangement. The TCR alpha and beta sequences of tumor-infiltrating Tregs showed the greatest overlap with tumor naive CD4+ T cells, followed by blood naive CD4+ T cells.

Full-length TCR variable regions were amplified by 5' RACE PCR with constant-region reverse primers, and semi-nested PCR with Nested Universal Primer A was subsequently performed. The ReliaPrep RNA Cell Miniprep System was used to extract total RNA, which was then reverse transcribed into 5'RACE-ready cDNA with the SMARTer RACE 5'/3' Kit. Multiplex adaptors were used to barcode full-length TCR alpha and beta libraries, and the barcoded libraries were sequenced on an Illumina MiSeq. The original methods were these. For each of nine subset-tissue groups, sequencing data from the five patients were pooled, and the groups were compared by unsupervised clustering of TCR gene usage. The Morisita-Horn index was used to calculate repertoire similarity, with shared sequences weighted according to their contribution to each repertoire. TCRdb itself trimmed the public reads at Q25 with fastp, ran MiXCR and retained productive beta chains. Duplicate CDR3 protein sequences are folded into a single record with the most common DNA and genes. TCRdb's processing, not the study's, gives the V and J calls here. Within this sample are some 32,000 distinct CDR3 sequences, with around 22% of them counted one time only. The ten largest clones capture 4.3% of the sample.

Memory CD4+ T cells were isolated as CD4+CD45RO+CD25- cells. Tregs, naive and memory CD4+ T cells from tumor, blood and ipsilateral draining lymph nodes of a handful of breast cancer patients underwent full-length TCR alpha and beta sequencing. Mononuclear cells from lymph nodes or less than 65 ml of peripheral blood were isolated by Ficoll density gradient centrifugation. Sorted cell populations were confirmed by FACS to exceed 90% purity. The TCR sequence derives from a female donor with breast cancer. The material sequenced was memory CD4+ T cells sorted from blood. The label giving this sample's cell subset or site can be read as: memory CD4+ T cells, CD4+CD45RO+CD25-.

The nucleotide sequence is given as TGCGCCAGCAGCCCGACGGGGGGCCTCACCCCTTACAATGAGCAGTTCTTC. The resulting protein is CASSPTGGLTPYNEQFF. This chain joins TRBV4-1 to TRBJ2-1, and TRBD2 may be the D gene, going by 7 matching bases. CDR1 and CDR2 are read off the germline V gene as MGHRA and YSYEKL. Its CDR3 holds 17 amino acids, cysteine through phenylalanine. Only CDR3 DNA is held: 51 bases, read in frame from base 1. The V end loses 4 bases and the J end loses 4 bases, and a stretch of 20 bases separates them.